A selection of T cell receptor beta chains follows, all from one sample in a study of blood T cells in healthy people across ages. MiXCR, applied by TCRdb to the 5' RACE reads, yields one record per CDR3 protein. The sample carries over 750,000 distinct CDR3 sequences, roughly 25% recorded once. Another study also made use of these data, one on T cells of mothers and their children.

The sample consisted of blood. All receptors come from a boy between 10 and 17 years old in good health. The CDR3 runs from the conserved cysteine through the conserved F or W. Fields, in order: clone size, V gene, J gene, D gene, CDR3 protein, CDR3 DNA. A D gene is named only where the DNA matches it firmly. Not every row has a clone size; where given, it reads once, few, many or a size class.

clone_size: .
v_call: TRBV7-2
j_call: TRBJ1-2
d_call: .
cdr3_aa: CASSLVPRVDGYTF
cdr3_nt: TGTGCCAGCAGCTTAGTCCCGCGAGTTGATGGCTACACCTTC

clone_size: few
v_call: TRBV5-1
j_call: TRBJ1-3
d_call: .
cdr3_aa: CASSFGISGNTIYF
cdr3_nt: TGCGCCAGCAGCTTCGGGATTTCTGGAAACACCATATATTTT

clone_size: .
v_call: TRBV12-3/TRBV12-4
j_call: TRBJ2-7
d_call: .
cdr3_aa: CASNSGGPSYEQYF
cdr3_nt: TGTGCCAGCAACTCGGGGGGCCCCTCCTACGAGCAGTACTTC

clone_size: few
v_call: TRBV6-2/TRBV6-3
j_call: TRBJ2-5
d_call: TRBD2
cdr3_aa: CASTYGLEETQYF
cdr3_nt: TGTGCCAGCACCTATGGACTAGAAGAGACCCAGTACTTC

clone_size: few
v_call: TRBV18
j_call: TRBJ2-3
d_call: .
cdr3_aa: CASSDLGADTQYF
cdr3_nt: TGTGCCAGCTCAGACCTCGGCGCAGATACGCAGTATTTT

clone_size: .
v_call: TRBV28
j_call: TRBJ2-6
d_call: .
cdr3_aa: CATSRVRGANVLTF
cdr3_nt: TGTGCCACCAGCCGAGTCAGGGGGGCCAACGTCCTGACTTTC

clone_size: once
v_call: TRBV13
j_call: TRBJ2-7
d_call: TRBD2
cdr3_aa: CVSSPTTSGSKNEQYF
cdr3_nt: TGTGTCAGCAGCCCCACGACTAGCGGGAGTAAAAACGAGCAGTACTTC

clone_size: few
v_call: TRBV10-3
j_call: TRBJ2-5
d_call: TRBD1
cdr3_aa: CAISDRGLYQETQYF
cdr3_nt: TGTGCCATCAGCGACAGGGGCTTATACCAAGAGACCCAGTACTTC

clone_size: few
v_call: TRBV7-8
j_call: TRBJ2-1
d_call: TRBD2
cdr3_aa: CASTSGMDSYNEQFF
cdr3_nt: TGTGCCAGCACTAGCGGGATGGACTCCTACAATGAGCAGTTCTTC

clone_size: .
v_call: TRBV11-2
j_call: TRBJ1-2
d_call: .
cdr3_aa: CASSLADGVAGAYGYTF
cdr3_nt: TGTGCCAGCAGCCTCGCGGATGGTGTGGCAGGGGCCTATGGCTACACCTTC

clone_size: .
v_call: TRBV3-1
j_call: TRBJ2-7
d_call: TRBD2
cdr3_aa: CASSSPGLAGGFSYEQCF
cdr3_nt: TGTGCCAGCAGCTCACCGGGACTAGCGGGAGGGTTCTCCTACGAGCAGTGCTTC

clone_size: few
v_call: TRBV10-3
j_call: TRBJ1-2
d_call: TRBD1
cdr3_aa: CAISSGTGANYGYTF
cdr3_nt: TGTGCCATCAGTTCCGGGACAGGGGCGAACTATGGCTACACCTTC

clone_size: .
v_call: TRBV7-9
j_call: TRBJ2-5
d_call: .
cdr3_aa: CASSKSMASLETQYF
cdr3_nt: TGTGCCAGCAGCAAAAGCATGGCTAGCCTTGAGACCCAGTACTTC

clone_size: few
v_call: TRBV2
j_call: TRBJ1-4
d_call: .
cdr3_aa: CATRPPQAPMVEKLFF
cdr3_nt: TGTGCCACCCGACCCCCACAGGCGCCAATGGTTGAAAAACTGTTTTTT

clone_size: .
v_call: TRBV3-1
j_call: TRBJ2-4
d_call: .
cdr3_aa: CASSAVRPDYLAKNIQYF
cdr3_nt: TGTGCCAGCAGCGCCGTTCGACCAGACTACCTAGCCAAAAACATTCAGTACTTC

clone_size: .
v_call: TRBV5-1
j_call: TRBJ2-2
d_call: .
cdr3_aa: CASSLRFAGELFF
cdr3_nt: TGCGCCAGCAGCTTGCGTTTCGCCGGGGAGCTGTTTTTT

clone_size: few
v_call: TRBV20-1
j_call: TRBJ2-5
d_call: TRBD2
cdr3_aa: CSATVKRGPHQETQYF
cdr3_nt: TGCAGTGCTACGGTCAAGCGGGGGCCTCACCAAGAGACCCAGTACTTC

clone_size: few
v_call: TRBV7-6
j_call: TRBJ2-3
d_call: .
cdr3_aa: CASSPRITSTDTRYF
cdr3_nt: TGTGCCAGCAGCCCACGGATTACTAGCACAGATACGCGGTATTTT

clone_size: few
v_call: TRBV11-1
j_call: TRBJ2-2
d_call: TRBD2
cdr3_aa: CASSPGGRLQTSGGPNTGELFF
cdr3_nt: TGTGCCAGCAGTCCTGGTGGACGGCTCCAGACTAGCGGGGGACCCAACACCGGGGAGCTGTTTTTT

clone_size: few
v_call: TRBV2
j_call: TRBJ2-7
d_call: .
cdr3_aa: CASLGTYTIEQYF
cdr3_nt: TGTGCCAGCCTCGGGACTTATACGATTGAGCAGTACTTC

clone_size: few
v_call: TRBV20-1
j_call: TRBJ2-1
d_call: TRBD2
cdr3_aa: CSARELYSSGNYGQFF
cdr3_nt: TGCAGTGCTAGAGAACTATATTCTAGCGGGAACTATGGGCAGTTCTTC

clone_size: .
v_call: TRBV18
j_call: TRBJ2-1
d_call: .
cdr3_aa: CASSSGDSYNEQFF
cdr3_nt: TGTGCCAGCTCCTCGGGGGACTCCTACAATGAGCAGTTCTTC

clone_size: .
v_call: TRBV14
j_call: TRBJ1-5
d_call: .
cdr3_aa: CASSQEASQVVQHF
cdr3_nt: TGTGCCAGCAGCCAAGAGGCCAGCCAAGTGGTCCAGCATTTT

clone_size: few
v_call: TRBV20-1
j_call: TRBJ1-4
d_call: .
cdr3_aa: CSARDSGRTNEKLFF
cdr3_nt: TGCAGTGCTAGAGATTCGGGTCGAACTAATGAAAAACTGTTTTTT

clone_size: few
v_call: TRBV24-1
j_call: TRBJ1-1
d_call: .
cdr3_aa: CATSGPGTEAFF
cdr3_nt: TGTGCCACCAGTGGACCCGGGACGGAGGCTTTCTTT

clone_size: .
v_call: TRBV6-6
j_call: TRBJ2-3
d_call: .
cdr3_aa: CASSSPSGTDTQYF
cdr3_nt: TGTGCCAGCAGTTCCCCCTCGGGCACAGATACGCAGTATTTT

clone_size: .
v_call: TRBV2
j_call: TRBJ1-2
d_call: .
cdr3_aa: CASGDWGEGGYGYTF
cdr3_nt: TGTGCCAGCGGAGATTGGGGAGAGGGGGGCTATGGCTACACCTTC

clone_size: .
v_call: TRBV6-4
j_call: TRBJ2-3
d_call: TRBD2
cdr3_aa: CASSAVASGGADTQYF
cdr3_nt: TGTGCCAGCAGTGCGGTGGCTAGCGGGGGGGCAGATACGCAGTATTTT

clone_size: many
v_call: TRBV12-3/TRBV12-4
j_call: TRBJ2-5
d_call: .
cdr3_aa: CASTRGGEETQYF
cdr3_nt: TGTGCCAGTACAAGGGGTGGTGAGGAGACCCAGTACTTC

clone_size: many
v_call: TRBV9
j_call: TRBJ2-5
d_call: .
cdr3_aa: CASRAGGGEETQYF
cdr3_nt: TGTGCCAGCAGGGCAGGAGGGGGTGAAGAGACCCAGTACTTC

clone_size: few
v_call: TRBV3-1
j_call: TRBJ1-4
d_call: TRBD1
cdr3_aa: CASSQWGQGNEKLFF
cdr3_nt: TGTGCCAGCAGCCAATGGGGACAGGGCAATGAAAAACTGTTTTTT

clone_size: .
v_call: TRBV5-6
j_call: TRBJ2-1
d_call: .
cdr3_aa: CASSFYRVDEQFF
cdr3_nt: TGTGCCAGCAGCTTCTACAGGGTTGATGAGCAGTTCTTC

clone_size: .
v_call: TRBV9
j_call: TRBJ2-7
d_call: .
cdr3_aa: CASSDSSEYEQYF
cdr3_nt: TGTGCCAGCAGCGATAGTAGCGAGTACGAGCAGTACTTC

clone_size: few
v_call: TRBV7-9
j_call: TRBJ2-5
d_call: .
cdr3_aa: CALQETQYF
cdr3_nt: TGTGCCTTACAAGAGACCCAGTACTTC

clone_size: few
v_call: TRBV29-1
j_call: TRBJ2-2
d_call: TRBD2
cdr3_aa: CSVVAGVDTGELFF
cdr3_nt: TGCAGCGTAGTAGCGGGAGTTGACACCGGGGAGCTGTTTTTT

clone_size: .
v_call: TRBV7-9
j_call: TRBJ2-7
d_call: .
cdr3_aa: CASSMGPSFEQYF
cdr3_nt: TGTGCCAGCAGCATGGGACCATCTTTCGAGCAGTACTTC

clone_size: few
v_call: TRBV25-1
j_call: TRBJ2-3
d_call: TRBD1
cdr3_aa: CASSEYGDRVVDTQYF
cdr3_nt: TGTGCCAGCAGTGAATACGGGGACAGGGTGGTAGATACGCAGTATTTT

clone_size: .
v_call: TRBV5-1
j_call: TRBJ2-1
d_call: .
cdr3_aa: CASSLYGANYNVQFF
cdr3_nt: TGCGCCAGCAGCTTGTATGGGGCTAACTACAATGTGCAGTTCTTC

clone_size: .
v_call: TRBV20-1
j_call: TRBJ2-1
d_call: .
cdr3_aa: CSANSIGGSYNEQFF
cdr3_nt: TGCAGTGCTAACTCCATCGGGGGATCCTACAATGAGCAGTTCTTC

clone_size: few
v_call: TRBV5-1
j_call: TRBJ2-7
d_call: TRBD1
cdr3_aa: CASSAGQVTYEQYF
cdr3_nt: TGCGCCAGCAGCGCGGGACAGGTGACCTACGAGCAGTACTTC

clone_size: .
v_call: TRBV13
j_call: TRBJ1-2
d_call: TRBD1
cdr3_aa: CASSLGRTGPGGGYTF
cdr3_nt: TGTGCCAGCAGCTTAGGCCGGACGGGCCCAGGGGGAGGCTACACCTTC

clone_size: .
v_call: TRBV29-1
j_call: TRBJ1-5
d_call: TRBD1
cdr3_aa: CSVGTGTGTNQPQHF
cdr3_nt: TGCAGCGTTGGAACCGGGACAGGGACTAATCAGCCCCAGCATTTT

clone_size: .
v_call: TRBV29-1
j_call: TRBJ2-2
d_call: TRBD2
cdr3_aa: CSVLLADTGELFF
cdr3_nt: TGCAGCGTATTACTAGCGGACACCGGGGAGCTGTTTTTT

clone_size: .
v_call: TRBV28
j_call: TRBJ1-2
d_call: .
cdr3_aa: CASSLWRGYGYTF
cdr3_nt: TGTGCCAGCAGTTTATGGAGGGGTTATGGCTACACCTTC

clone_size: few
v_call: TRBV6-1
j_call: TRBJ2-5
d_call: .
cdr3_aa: CASRARGAGGYQETQYF
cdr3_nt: TGTGCCAGCAGGGCCCGCGGTGCGGGCGGGTACCAAGAGACCCAGTACTTC

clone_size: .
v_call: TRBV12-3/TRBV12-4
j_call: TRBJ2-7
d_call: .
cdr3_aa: CASSSFGPNEQYF
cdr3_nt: TGTGCCAGCAGTTCCTTCGGTCCCAACGAGCAGTACTTC

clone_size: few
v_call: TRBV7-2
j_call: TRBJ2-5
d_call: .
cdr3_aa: CASSSGARTQYF
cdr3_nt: TGTGCCAGCAGCTCTGGGGCGAGGACCCAGTACTTC

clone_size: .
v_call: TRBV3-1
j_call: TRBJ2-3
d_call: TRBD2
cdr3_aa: CASSVTGTSGDTQYF
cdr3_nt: TGTGCCAGCAGCGTCACCGGGACTAGCGGAGATACGCAGTATTTT

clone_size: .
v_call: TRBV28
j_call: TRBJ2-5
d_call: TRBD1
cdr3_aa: CASSERGQGRSGETQYF
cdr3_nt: TGTGCCAGCAGCGAAAGGGGACAGGGGCGATCAGGAGAGACCCAGTACTTC

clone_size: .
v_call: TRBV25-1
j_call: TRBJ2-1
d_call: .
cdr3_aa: CASSGPLTQLSYNEQFF
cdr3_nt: TGTGCCAGCAGTGGCCCCCTGACACAGCTGTCCTACAATGAGCAGTTCTTC

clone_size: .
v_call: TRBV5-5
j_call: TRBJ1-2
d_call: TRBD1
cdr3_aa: CASSFLGQELYGYTF
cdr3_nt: TGTGCCAGCAGCTTTCTGGGACAGGAGCTCTATGGCTACACCTTC

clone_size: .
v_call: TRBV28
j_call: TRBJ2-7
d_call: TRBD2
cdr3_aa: CASSLFGGADTYEQYF
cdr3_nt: TGTGCCAGCAGTTTATTCGGGGGGGCAGACACCTACGAGCAGTACTTC

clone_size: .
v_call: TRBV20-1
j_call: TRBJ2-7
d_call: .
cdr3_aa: CSARLGGPSYEQYF
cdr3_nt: TGCAGTGCTAGGCTGGGCGGGCCCTCCTACGAGCAGTACTTC